This T cell receptor (beta chain) came from a study of blood T cell repertoires in COVID-19. This table comes from immunoSEQ multiplex PCR, and its TCRdb copy is limited to in-frame clones, with some not included. The table shows about 140,000 clones, with roughly 80% occurring only once. V lost 4 bases and J lost 7; bases outside the gene matches: 8. The CDR3 length is 14 residues. Germline V gives CDR1 SGHDN, CDR2 FVKESK. Participants reported their clinical history, and cohort assignment relied on those reports. In the 2 weeks before study entry, exposed participants met a COVID-19 case, which was PCR-confirmed or clinician-diagnosed.

The chain has TRBV14 and TRBJ1-2, with 8 bases aligning to TRBD1. This clonotype was sampled from a woman younger than 35 who had been exposed to COVID-19. Sequencing was carried out using PBMCs or T cells enriched from blood (not recorded which). Here the CDR3 DNA reads TGTGCCAGCAGCCGGACAGGGAGAAAAGGTGGCTACACCTTC. Protein product: CASSRTGRKGGYTF.